A single count supports the clone carrying this TCR beta chain. Its matching antigen is unknown. The authors extracted RNA and reverse transcribed it into cDNA as the sequencing template. This table comes from immunoSEQ multiplex PCR, and its TCRdb copy is limited to in-frame clones, with some not included. The sample lists around 120,000 clones, 55% to 65% occurring once. Sorting of CD4+ and CD8+ T cells was performed on PBMCs. The data were taken from a study of CD8+ T cells in alopecia areata. Study-wide findings and caveats: Scalp data also include sequences from resident alphabeta T cells of normal skin. Although TCR sharing was seen in mice, sharing across patients was less clear, possibly for HLA-related reasons. Compared with normal scalp, lesional scalp had higher clonality and more expanded CD8+ clones.

This TCR came from a human donor in good health. Sequenced input: CD4+ T cells sorted from blood.

CDR3 bases: TGTGCCACCAGCAGAGATGCGGGACAGTTCTCTGGGGCCAACGTCCTGACTTTC. It translates to CATSRDAGQFSGANVLTF. V is TRBV15 and J is TRBJ2-6; possible D gene TRBD1, 7 bases. This CDR3 is 18 amino acids long. The V and J ends lost 0 bases and 0 bases respectively, with 12 bases between them. The germline gives CDR1 LNHNV, CDR2 YYDKDF (reference sequence).